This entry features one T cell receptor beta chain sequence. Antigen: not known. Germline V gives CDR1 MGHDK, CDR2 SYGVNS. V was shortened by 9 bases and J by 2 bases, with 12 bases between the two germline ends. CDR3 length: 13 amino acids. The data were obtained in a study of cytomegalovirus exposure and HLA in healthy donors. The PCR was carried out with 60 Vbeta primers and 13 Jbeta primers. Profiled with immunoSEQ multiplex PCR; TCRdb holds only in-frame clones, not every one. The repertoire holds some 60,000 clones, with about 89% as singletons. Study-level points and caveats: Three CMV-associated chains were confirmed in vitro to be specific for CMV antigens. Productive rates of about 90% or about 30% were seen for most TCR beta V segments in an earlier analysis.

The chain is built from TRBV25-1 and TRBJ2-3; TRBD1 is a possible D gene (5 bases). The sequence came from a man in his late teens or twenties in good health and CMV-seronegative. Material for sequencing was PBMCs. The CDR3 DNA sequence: TGTGCCAGAGGCAGGGTGGACACAGATACGCAGTATTTT. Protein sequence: CARGRVDTDTQYF.